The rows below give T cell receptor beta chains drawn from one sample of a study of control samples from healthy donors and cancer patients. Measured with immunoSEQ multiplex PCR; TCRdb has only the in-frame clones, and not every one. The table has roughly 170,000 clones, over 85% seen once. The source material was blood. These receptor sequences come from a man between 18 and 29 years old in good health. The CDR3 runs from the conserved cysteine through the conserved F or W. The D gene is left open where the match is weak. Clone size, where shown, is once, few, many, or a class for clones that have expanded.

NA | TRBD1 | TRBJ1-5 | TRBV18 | TGTGCCAGCTCACCAGGAGGGGGCGGCGGCAATCAGCCCCAGCATTTT | CASSPGGGGGNQPQHF
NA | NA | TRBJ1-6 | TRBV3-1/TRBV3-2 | TGTGCCAGCAGCCCCACAGGGCCACCCCTCCACTTT | CASSPTGPPLHF
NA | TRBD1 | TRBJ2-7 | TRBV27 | TGTGCCAGCAGTTCGCGGGACAGGGGAGCCTACGAGCAGTACTTC | CASSSRDRGAYEQYF
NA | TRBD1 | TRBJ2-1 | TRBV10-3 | TGTGCCATCAGTGACAGGGGACAGGGGGATGAGCAGTTCTTC | CAISDRGQGDEQFF
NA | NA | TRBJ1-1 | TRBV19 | TGTGCCAGTAGTCCTGGCCTCCCCTATATGAACACTGAAGCTTTCTTT | CASSPGLPYMNTEAFF
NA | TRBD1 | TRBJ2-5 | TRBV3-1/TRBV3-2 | TGTGCCAGCAGTCCCGGACAGGACCAAGAGACCCAGTACTTC | CASSPGQDQETQYF
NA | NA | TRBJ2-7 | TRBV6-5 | TGTGCCAGCATCCCTCGCGTTCTGACCTACGAGCAGTACTTC | CASIPRVLTYEQYF
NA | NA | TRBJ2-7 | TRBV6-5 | TGTGCCAGCAGTCGAGGGAACGAGCAGTACTTC | CASSRGNEQYF
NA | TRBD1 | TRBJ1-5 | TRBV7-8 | TGTGCCAGCAGCTCACAAGGACAGGGGGCCATCAATCAGCCCCAGCATTTT | CASSSQGQGAINQPQHF
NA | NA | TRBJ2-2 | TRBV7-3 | TGTGCCAGCAGCTTACTCCAACGTTCAACCGGGGAGCTGTTTTTT | CASSLLQRSTGELFF
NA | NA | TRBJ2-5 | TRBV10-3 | TGTGCCATCAGTGAGTCGGCAGGGCAAGAGACCCAGTACTTC | CAISESAGQETQYF
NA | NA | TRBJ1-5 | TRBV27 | TGTGCCAGCAGTTTCCGTTTCGTCCCGACAGATTTATATAGCAATCAGCCCCAGCATTTT | CASSFRFVPTDLYSNQPQHF
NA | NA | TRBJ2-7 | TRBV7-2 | TGTGCCAGCAGCTTAGTAACCGGGGGCAATTACGAGCAGTACTTC | CASSLVTGGNYEQYF
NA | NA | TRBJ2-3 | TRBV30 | TGTGCCTGGAGTGTAGGGGGGGTCACAGATACGCAGTATTTT | CAWSVGGVTDTQYF
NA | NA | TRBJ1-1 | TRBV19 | TGTGCCAGTAGCCTAGGACGGTTGAACACTGAAGCTTTCTTT | CASSLGRLNTEAFF
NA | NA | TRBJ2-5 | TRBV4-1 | TGCGCCAGCAGCCAGAGGGACGGAGAAGAGACCCAGTACTTC | CASSQRDGEETQYF
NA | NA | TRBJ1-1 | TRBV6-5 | TGTGCCCTCGTTATGAACACTGAAGCTTTCTTT | CALVMNTEAFF
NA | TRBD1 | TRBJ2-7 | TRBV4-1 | TGCGCCAGCAGCCAGGGGACAGGGCCACCTTCCTACGAGCAGTACTTC | CASSQGTGPPSYEQYF
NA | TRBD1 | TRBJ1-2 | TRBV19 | TGTGCCAGTAGCCCCGGGACAGGGGGGAGAAATGGCTACACCTTC | CASSPGTGGRNGYTF
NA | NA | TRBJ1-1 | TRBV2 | TGTGCCAGCAGGTCCTTACAGGGTTACACTGAAGCTTTCTTT | CASRSLQGYTEAFF
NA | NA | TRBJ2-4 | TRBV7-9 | TGTGCCAGCAGCTTGAGTTGGGGCGGCTTCGAAAACATTCAGTACTTC | CASSLSWGGFENIQYF
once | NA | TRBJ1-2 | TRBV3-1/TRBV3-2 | TGTGCCAGCAGCCTAGGGGGAAACTATGGCTACACCTTC | CASSLGGNYGYTF
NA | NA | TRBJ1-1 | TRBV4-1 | TGCGCCAGCAGCCAAGAACAGGGCCTACTGAACACTGAAGCTTTCTTT | CASSQEQGLLNTEAFF
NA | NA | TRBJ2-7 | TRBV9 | TGTGCCAGCAGCTTAAGGGGACTCCCCTACGAGCAGTACTTC | CASSLRGLPYEQYF
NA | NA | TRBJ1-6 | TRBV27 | TGTGCCAGCAGTTCGACAGCAACCTCCCCTTCACCCCTCCACTTT | CASSSTATSPSPLHF
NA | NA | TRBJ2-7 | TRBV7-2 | TGTGCCAGCAGCTTAAACAGGGTTGCCGAGCAGTACTTC | CASSLNRVAEQYF
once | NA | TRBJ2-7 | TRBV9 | TGTGCCAGCAGCGTAGGGACAGCCTACGAGCAGTACTTC | CASSVGTAYEQYF
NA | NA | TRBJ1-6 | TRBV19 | TGTGCCAGTAGAGCGTTGTTCCGAGATAATTCACCCCTCCACTTT | CASRALFRDNSPLHF
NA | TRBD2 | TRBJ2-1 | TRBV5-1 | TGCGCCAGCAGCGGGGGACTAGCGGACTCCAATGAGCAGTTCTTC | CASSGGLADSNEQFF
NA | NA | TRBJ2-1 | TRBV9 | TGTGCCAGCAGCGTAGTGCCTAGCGTAGCCAATGAGCAGTTCTTC | CASSVVPSVANEQFF
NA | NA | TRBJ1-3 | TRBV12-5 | TGTGCTAGTTGTTTCCAGGGGCCGTCTGGAAACACCATATATTTT | CASCFQGPSGNTIYF
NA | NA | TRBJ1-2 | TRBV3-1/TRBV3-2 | TGTGCCAGCAGCCACAGTGCAGGGAACTATGGCTACACCTTC | CASSHSAGNYGYTF
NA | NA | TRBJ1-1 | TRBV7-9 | TGTGCCAGCTGTTGCTTTTGGGAGAAGAACACTGAAGCTTTCTTT | CASCCFWEKNTEAFF
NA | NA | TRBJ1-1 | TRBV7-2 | TGTGCCAGCAGCCGGATGGGGTTTATGAACACTGAAGCTTTCTTT | CASSRMGFMNTEAFF
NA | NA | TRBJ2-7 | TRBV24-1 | TGTGCCACCAGTGACTATAGGGGGAACAGCCTCGAGCAGTACTTC | CATSDYRGNSLEQYF
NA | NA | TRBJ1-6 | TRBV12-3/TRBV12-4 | TGTGCCAGCAGTCGAATCCGGACTTCACCCCTCCACTTT | CASSRIRTSPLHF